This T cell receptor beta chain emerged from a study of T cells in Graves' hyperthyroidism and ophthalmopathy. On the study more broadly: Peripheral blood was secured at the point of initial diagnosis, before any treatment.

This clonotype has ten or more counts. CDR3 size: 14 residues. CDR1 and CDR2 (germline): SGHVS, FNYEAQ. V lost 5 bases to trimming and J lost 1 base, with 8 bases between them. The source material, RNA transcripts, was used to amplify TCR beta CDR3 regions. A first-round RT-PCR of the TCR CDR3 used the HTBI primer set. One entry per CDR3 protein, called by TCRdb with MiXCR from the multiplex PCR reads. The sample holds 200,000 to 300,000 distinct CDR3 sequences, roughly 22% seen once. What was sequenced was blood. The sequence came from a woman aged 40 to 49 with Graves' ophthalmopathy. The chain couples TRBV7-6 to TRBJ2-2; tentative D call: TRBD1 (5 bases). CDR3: CASSAQENTGELFF. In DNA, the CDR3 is TGTGCCAGCAGCGCACAGGAGAACACCGGGGAGCTGTTTTTT.